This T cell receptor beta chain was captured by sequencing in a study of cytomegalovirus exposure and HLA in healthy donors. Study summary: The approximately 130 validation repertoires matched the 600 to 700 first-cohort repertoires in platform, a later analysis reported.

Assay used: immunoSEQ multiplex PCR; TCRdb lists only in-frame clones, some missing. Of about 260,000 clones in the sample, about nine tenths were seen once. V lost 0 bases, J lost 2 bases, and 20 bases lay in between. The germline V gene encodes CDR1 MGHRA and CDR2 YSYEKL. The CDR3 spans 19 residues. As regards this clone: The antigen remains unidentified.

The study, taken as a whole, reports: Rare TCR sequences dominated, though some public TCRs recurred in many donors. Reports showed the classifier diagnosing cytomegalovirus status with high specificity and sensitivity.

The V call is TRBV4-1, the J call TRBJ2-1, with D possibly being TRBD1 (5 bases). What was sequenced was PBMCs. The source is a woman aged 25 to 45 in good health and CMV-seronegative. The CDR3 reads CASSQERGRGHPTYNEQFF. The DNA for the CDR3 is TGCGCCAGCAGCCAAGAGAGAGGTCGCGGACACCCTACCTACAATGAGCAGTTCTTC.